Each of the 22 T cell receptor beta chains below was sequenced from the same sample in a study of cytomegalovirus exposure and HLA in healthy donors. PCR involved 60 Vbeta and 13 Jbeta primers. Profiling relied on immunoSEQ multiplex PCR, and the TCRdb table lists in-frame clones only, not all of them. This table holds 100,000 to 150,000 clones, about four fifths found once. The sequenced material came from PBMCs. The receptors shown here come from a woman between 40 and 55 years old in good health and CMV-seropositive.

The chain couples TRBV29-1 to TRBJ1-2; unclear D gene. From germline, CDR1 is SQVTM and CDR2 ANQGSEA. Trimming cost V 3 bases and J 8 bases, with 10 bases left between them. The CDR3 is 11 residues long. The CDR3 is CSVDPGYGYTF. CDR3 nucleotide sequence: TGCAGCGTTGATCCGGGGTACGGCTACACCTTC. The variable domain in full, completed from reference TRBV29-1 and TRBJ1-2, reads SAVISQKPSRDICQRGTSLTIQCQVDSQVTMMFWYRQQPGQSLTLIATANQGSEATYESGFVIDKFPISRPNLTFSTLTVSNMSPEDSSIYLCSVDPGYGYTFGSGTRLTVV.

V usage is TRBV7-9 and J usage is TRBJ1-5, with 8 bases identical to TRBD1. Per the germline V gene, CDR1 is SEHNR and CDR2 is FQNEAQ (reference sequence). J gave up 2 bases and V 5 bases, and 5 bases lay outside the gene matches. The CDR3 has 15 amino acids. As DNA, the CDR3 is TGTGCCAGCAGCCCGCCGGGACAGGGCAATCAGCCCCAGCATTTT. Encoded protein: CASSPPGQGNQPQHF.

The rearrangement joins TRBV19 to TRBJ2-3; TRBD2 agrees at 12 bases. After removal of 4 bases from V and 8 bases from J, the junction contained 7 bases not matched to a gene. The CDR3 consists of 15 residues. The germline V gene has CDR1 LNHDA and CDR2 SQIVND (reference sequence). CDR3 nucleotides: TGTGCCAGTAGTACCCTAGCGGGAGGGCCTGGTACGCAGTATTTT. Its translation is CASSTLAGGPGTQYF.

The rearrangement links TRBV13 to TRBJ2-1, with TRBD2 matching over 11 bases. J gave up 9 bases and V 0 bases, and 7 bases lay outside the gene matches. Germline CDR1 is PRHDT and CDR2 is FYEKMQ (reference sequence). This CDR3 is built from 16 residues. The chain's CDR3 is CASSLGTSGTGGEQFF. CDR3 coding DNA: TGTGCCAGCAGCTTAGGGACTAGCGGGACCGGAGGTGAGCAGTTCTTC.

The chain carries TRBV5-8 and TRBJ1-6; TRBD1 agrees at 8 bases. Per germline, CDR1 SGHTS and CDR2 YDEGEE. The CDR3 sequence is 14 residues long. Losses at the gene ends were 0 bases for V and 7 bases for J; bases not matched to a gene: 0. This CDR3 reads CASSLGTGNSPLHF. DNA of the CDR3: TGTGCCAGCAGCTTGGGGACAGGGAATTCACCCCTCCACTTT.

This clone was observed a single time. The chain links TRBV6-6 to TRBJ2-2; TRBD2 matches at 9 bases. The CDR3 is 15 amino acids. V lost 2 bases and J lost 5; bases outside the gene matches: 3. Germline CDR1 reads MNHNY; CDR2 reads SVGAGI (reference sequence). CDR3 protein: CASSYPGLATGELFF. CDR3 DNA: TGTGCCAGCAGTTACCCTGGACTAGCGACCGGGGAGCTGTTTTTT.

The chain uses TRBV4-3 and TRBJ2-1, with 9 bases aligning to TRBD2. J gave up 0 bases and V 5 bases, and 2 bases lay outside the gene matches. CDR1 is LGHNA, CDR2 YSLEER, per germline. The CDR3 runs 15 residues. Here the CDR3 DNA reads TGCGCCAGCAGCTTAGCGGGAGACTCCTACAATGAGCAGTTCTTC. This encodes CASSLAGDSYNEQFF.

V is TRBV6-1 and J is TRBJ1-2; D gene ambiguous. Trimming left V 6 bases short and J 4 bases short, with 15 bases between. Germline values: CDR1 MNHNS, CDR2 SASEGT. CDR3 length: 14 amino acids. The DNA of the CDR3 is TGTGCCAGCAGACGCGAGACAAACCTCTATGGCTACACCTTC. It yields the protein CASRRETNLYGYTF.

The chain links TRBV9 to TRBJ1-2, with D possibly TRBD1 on 6 matching bases. The germline V gene encodes CDR1 SGDLS and CDR2 YYNGEE. CDR3 length: 15 amino acids. Trimming left V 3 bases short and J 2 bases short, with 14 bases between. CDR3 nucleotide sequence: TGTGCCAGCAGCGCCAACAGGGTGAGAAACTATGGCTACACCTTC. Residues: CASSANRVRNYGYTF.

In its sample, this clone was seen once. The chain is built from TRBV11-3 and TRBJ2-1; possible D gene TRBD1, 6 bases. Trimming took 5 bases from V and 2 from J, leaving 16 bases between them. Germline V gene data show CDR1 as SGHNT and CDR2 as YENEEA. CDR3 length: 16 amino acids. The chain's CDR3 is CASSPTGRGTYNEQFF. DNA for the CDR3: TGTGCCAGCAGCCCTACCGGAAGGGGGACCTACAATGAGCAGTTCTTC.

The CDR3 region is CASSGLGGQANTEAFF. CDR3 nucleotide sequence: TGTGCCAGCAGTGGGCTTGGGGGACAGGCGAACACTGAAGCTTTCTTT. The V gene is TRBV27, the J gene TRBJ1-1, with 8 bases identical to TRBD1. The germline V gene encodes CDR1 MNHEY and CDR2 SMNVEV (reference sequence). Trimming removed 5 bases from V and 1 base from J; junction bases left unmatched: 9. This CDR3 spans 16 amino acids.

The CDR3 DNA sequence: TGTGCCAGCAGTTTAAATCGGGCAGATACGCAGTATTTT. Amino acid sequence: CASSLNRADTQYF. The V gene is TRBV27, the J gene TRBJ2-3; D is ambiguous. The V end lost 2 bases, the J end lost 4 bases, and 7 bases lay between the germline ends. The CDR3 loop spans 13 amino acids. CDR1 and CDR2 (germline): MNHEY, SMNVEV (reference sequence).

This chain connects TRBV25-1 to TRBJ2-7; D may be TRBD1 (6 bases). V lost 2 bases, J lost 5 bases, and 16 bases lay in between. The CDR3 spans 15 residues. Per germline, CDR1 MGHDK and CDR2 SYGVNS. The CDR3 nucleotides read TGTGCCAGCAGTGAACATGGGGGCAGGGTCCACGAGCAGTACTTC. This encodes CASSEHGGRVHEQYF.

The sample holds one count of this clone. This chain uses TRBV4-1 with TRBJ2-5; 10 bases agree with TRBD2. The DNA end favors TRBJ2-7, so the J call may be wrong. Germline CDR1 and CDR2: MGHRA and YSYEKL. The CDR3 loop spans 16 amino acids. CDR3 sequence reads: CASSQHLAGVSYEQYF. CDR3 nucleotides: TGCGCCAGCAGCCAACATCTAGCGGGAGTGTCCTACGAGCAGTACTTC.

The V call is TRBV2, the J call TRBJ2-1; the D is unclear. This CDR3 contains 12 residues. The V gene lost 6 bases and the J gene lost 6 bases, with 9 bases spanning the gap. Germline V gives CDR1 SNHLY, CDR2 FYNNEI. The DNA of the CDR3 is TGTGCCAGCAGGCTACGTTCCAATGAGCAGTTCTTC. Protein sequence: CASRLRSNEQFF.

This CDR3 reads CASSSPTDRGVNTGELFF. In DNA form, the CDR3 reads TGTGCCAGCAGCTCGCCGACGGACAGGGGGGTTAACACCGGGGAGCTGTTTTTT. This sequence joins TRBV11-2 and TRBJ2-2; 10 bases are shared with TRBD1. The length of the CDR3 is 18 residues. Trimming at V came to 4 bases and at J to 2 bases, leaving 10 bases not matched to a gene. Per germline, CDR1 SGHAT and CDR2 FQNNGV.

CDR3 residues: CASSQGSPYGYTF. The CDR3 bases are TGTGCCAGCTCGCAGGGATCGCCCTATGGCTACACCTTC. The V gene is TRBV19, the J gene TRBJ1-2; possible D gene TRBD1, 5 bases. The V gene lost 9 bases and the J gene lost 4 bases, with 15 bases spanning the gap. The germline gives CDR1 LNHDA, CDR2 SQIVND (reference sequence). The CDR3 runs 13 residues.

The chain has TRBV6-5 and TRBJ2-1; 8 nucleotides agree with TRBD2. Germline CDR1 reads MNHEY; CDR2 reads SVGAGI. The length of the CDR3 is 15 residues. The V segment lost 2 bases and the J segment 6 bases; nucleotides outside the gene matches: 6. The CDR3 bases are TGTGCCAGCAGTTACCTCGGGAGGGAGGGCAATGAGCAGTTCTTC. This codes for CASSYLGREGNEQFF.

As DNA, the CDR3 is TGCAGCGTGGGACAGGGAAAGGAAAAACTGTTTTTT. Translating gives CSVGQGKEKLFF. V usage is TRBV29-1 and J usage is TRBJ1-4; 9 bases line up with TRBD1. The CDR3 is 12 residues long. Per germline, CDR1 SQVTM and CDR2 ANQGSEA. Trimming cost V 6 bases and J 8 bases; bases outside gene matches: 4.

There are a few counts of this clone. The chain has TRBV12-5 and TRBJ1-1, with TRBD1 matching 8 bases. The CDR3 length is 14 residues. The ends lost 1 base at V and 6 bases at J; junction bases unmatched: 4. The germline V gene encodes CDR1 LGHNT and CDR2 FRNRAP. CDR3 amino acids: CASGLGQGRAEAFF. In DNA form, the CDR3 reads TGTGCTAGTGGTTTGGGACAGGGGCGGGCTGAAGCTTTCTTT.

Here the CDR3 reads CASSPPSLRADGELFF. In DNA form, the CDR3 reads TGTGCCAGCTCACCACCTTCGCTCAGGGCGGACGGGGAGCTGTTTTTT. J is TRBJ2-2 and V is TRBV18, with D possibly being TRBD1 (5 bases). Germline V CDR1 and CDR2: KGHSH, LQKENI. CDR3 length: 16 residues. V lost 0 bases to trimming and J lost 7 bases, with 15 bases between them.

A single count supports this clone. This chain joins TRBV7-9 and TRBJ2-4, with 8 bases aligning to TRBD1. From germline, CDR1 is SEHNR and CDR2 FQNEAQ (reference sequence). Losses at the gene ends were 5 bases for V and 8 bases for J; bases not matched to a gene: 5. The CDR3 totals 13 residues. Here the CDR3 reads CASSPTGVDIQYF. CDR3 nucleotide sequence: TGTGCCAGCAGCCCGACAGGGGTGGACATTCAGTACTTC. Combining the CDR3 with reference TRBV7-9 and TRBJ2-4 gives the whole variable domain DTGVSQNPRHKITKRGQNVTFRCDPISEHNRLYWYRQTLGQGPEFLTYFQNEAQLEKSRLLSDRFSAERPKGSFSTLEIQRTEQGDSAMYLCASSPTGVDIQYFGAGTRLSVL.